This passage covers 6 T cell receptor beta chains from one sample sequenced in a study of vaccination effects on CD4 cells after COVID-19. Their recognized antigens are unknown. Only in-frame clones appear in the TCRdb table, and some are missing; sequencing was by immunoSEQ multiplex PCR. Of roughly 45,000 clones in the sample, under 80% were seen once. Antigen-specific CD4+ T cells were expanded with viral peptide pools in the ViraFEST assay before sequencing. Following 10 days of culture, CD4+ T cells were isolated. SARS-CoV-2 infected the person between March and December 2020, as confirmed by PCR. The specimen comprised CD4+ T cells from PBMCs cultured with a peptide pool, sampled before COVID-19 vaccination. These receptors all come from a human donor who had a prior SARS-CoV-2 infection.

The chain employs TRBV7-6 and TRBJ2-2; 12 bases line up with TRBD2. This CDR3 has 20 amino acids. The ends lost 3 bases at V and 5 bases at J; junction bases unmatched: 16. CDR1 and CDR2 (germline): SGHVS, FNYEAQ. The CDR3 nucleotides are TGTGCCAGCAGCTTTACTAGCGGGAGGTTGGGTAGTACATGGACCGGGGAGCTGTTTTTT. Translated: CASSFTSGRLGSTWTGELFF.

The chain uses TRBV5-1 and TRBJ2-7, with 11 positions matching TRBD2. The CDR3 is made up of 15 amino acids. Germline CDR1 SGHRS, CDR2 YFSETQ. Trimming cost V 0 bases and J 1 base; bases outside gene matches: 0. Here the CDR3 DNA reads TGCGCCAGCAGCTTGGGGACTAGCGGGTCCTACGAGCAGTACTTC. Its protein is CASSLGTSGSYEQYF.

V gene TRBV3-1 (or the pseudogene TRBV3-2) combines with J gene TRBJ2-7, with D perhaps matching TRBD2 (5 bases). Per germline, CDR1 LGHDT and CDR2 YNNKEL (reference sequence). CDR3 length equals 16 residues. V lost 1 base and J 3 bases, leaving 16 bases between the germline ends. CDR3 loop: CASSQARGTSIYEQYF. In DNA, the CDR3 is TGTGCCAGCAGCCAAGCACGGGGAACTAGTATCTACGAGCAGTACTTC.

This chain uses TRBV18 with TRBJ2-3; 11 bases align to TRBD2. Looked up from germline, CDR1 is KGHSH and CDR2 is LQKENI. Trimming took 6 bases from V and 2 from J; bases not matched to a gene: 7. The CDR3 has 16 residues. The CDR3: CASSRIAGGTTDTQYF. Here the CDR3 DNA reads TGTGCCAGCTCCCGGATAGCGGGGGGGACCACAGATACGCAGTATTTT. The variable domain in full, with the rest retrieved from reference TRBV18 and TRBJ2-3, is NAGVMQNPRHLVRRRGQEARLRCSPMKGHSHVYWYRQLPEEGLKFMVYLQKENIIDESGMPKERFSAEFPKEGPSILRIQQVVRGDSAAYFCASSRIAGGTTDTQYFGPGTRLTVL.

V usage is TRBV7-2 and J usage is TRBJ1-2; 7 bases are a match to TRBD1. This CDR3 is 14 amino acids long. CDR1 and CDR2 from the germline V gene are SGHTA and FQGNSA. With 5 bases clipped from V and 4 bases from J, the junction kept 7 bases outside the gene matches. CDR3 sequence (DNA): TGTGCCAGCAGCCCGGACAGGCAGTCCTATGGCTACACCTTC. It yields the protein CASSPDRQSYGYTF.

This clone has more than one count but fewer than ten. CDR3 bases: TGTGCCACCCAGAGCGGGGGTAGCTCCTACAATGAGCAGTTCTTC. Translated, it gives CATQSGGSSYNEQFF. V is TRBV10-3 and J is TRBJ2-1, with TRBD2 matching 8 bases. V shed 10 bases, J shed 0 bases, and the junction held 8 bases outside the gene matches. CDR1 ENHRY and CDR2 SYGVKD come from the germline V gene. The CDR3 extends over 15 amino acids.